This TCR beta chain was sequenced for a study of blood T cell repertoires in COVID-19. Study details: Acute and convalescent COVID-19 samples came from the United States, Italy and Spain. Nucleic acid was either cDNA or gDNA, and it came from T cells, B-cell-depleted T cells, or PBMCs.

Per the original methods: For nucleated cells, counts were estimated from reference gene primer amplification. Clones were read by immunoSEQ multiplex PCR, and TCRdb kept only the in-frame ones, dropping some. V and J calls and clone size come straight from that table; D and trimming were deduced from the DNA. The sample holds under 200,000 clones; roughly 83% are singletons and the top ten take under 7%. This CDR3 region has 13 residues. V shed 9 bases and J 2 bases; nucleotides not matched to a gene: 4. The V gene is TRBV12-3 or TRBV12-4, the J gene TRBJ1-1; TRBD1 matches at 9 bases. Sequenced input: peripheral blood. The source of this sequence is a woman between 35 and 50 years old with COVID-19, enrolled during active disease. The CDR3: CASRQGGNTEAFF. The CDR3 DNA reads TGTGCCAGTCGACAGGGGGGTAACACTGAAGCTTTCTTT.